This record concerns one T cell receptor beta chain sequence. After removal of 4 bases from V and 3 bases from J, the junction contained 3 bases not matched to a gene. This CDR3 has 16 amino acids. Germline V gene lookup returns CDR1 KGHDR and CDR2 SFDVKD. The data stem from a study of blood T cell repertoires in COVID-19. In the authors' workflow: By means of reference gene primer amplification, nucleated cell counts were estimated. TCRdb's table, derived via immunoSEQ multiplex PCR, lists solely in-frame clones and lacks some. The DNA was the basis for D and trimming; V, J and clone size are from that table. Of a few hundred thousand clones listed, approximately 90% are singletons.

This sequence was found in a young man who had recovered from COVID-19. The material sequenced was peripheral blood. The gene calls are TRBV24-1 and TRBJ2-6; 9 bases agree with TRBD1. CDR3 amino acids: CATSDRDRVGANVLTF. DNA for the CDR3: TGTGCCACCAGTGACCGGGACAGGGTTGGGGCCAACGTCCTGACTTTC.